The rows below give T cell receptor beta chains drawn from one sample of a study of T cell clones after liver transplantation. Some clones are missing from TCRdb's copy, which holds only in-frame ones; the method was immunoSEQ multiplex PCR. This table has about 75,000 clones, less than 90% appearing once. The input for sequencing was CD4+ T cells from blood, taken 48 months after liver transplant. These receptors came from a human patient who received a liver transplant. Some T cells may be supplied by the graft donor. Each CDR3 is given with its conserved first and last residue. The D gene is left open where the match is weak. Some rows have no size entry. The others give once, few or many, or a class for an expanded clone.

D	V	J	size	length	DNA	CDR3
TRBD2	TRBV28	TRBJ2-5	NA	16	TGTGCCAGCAGTAGAAAACTAGCGGGAGGGAGAGAGACCCAGTACTTC	CASSRKLAGGRETQYF
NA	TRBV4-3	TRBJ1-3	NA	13	TGCGCCAGCAGCAGTGTCCTAGGGGTTTCCATATATTTT	CASSSVLGVSIYF
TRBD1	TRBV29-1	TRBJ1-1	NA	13	TGCAGCGCCGGGACAGGGGGGGCCACTGAAGCTTTCTTT	CSAGTGGATEAFF
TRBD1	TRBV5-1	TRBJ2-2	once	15	TGCGCCAGCAAGTCCTCGACAGGGTCAACCGGGGAGCTGTTTTTT	CASKSSTGSTGELFF
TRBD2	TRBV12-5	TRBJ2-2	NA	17	TGTGCTAGTGGTGGCACGACTAGCGGGAGAAACACCGGGGAGCTGTTTTTT	CASGGTTSGRNTGELFF
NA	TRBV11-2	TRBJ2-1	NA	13	TGTGCCAGCAGCTTAAGCTCCGACAATGAGCAGTTCTTC	CASSLSSDNEQFF
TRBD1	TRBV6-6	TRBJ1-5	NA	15	TGTGCCAGCAGTTACCGTGACAGGGCCAATCAGCCCCAGCATTTT	CASSYRDRANQPQHF
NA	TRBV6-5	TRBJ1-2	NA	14	TGTGCCAGCAGTACTTCCCGGGACACCCATGGCTACACCTTC	CASSTSRDTHGYTF
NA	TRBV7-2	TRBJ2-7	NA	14	TGTGCCAGCAGCTTGACCTCAACCGCCTACGAGCAGTACTTC	CASSLTSTAYEQYF
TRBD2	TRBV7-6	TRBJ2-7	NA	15	TGTGCCAGCAGCTACCTCAGCGGGGTCTCCTACGAGCAGTACTTC	CASSYLSGVSYEQYF
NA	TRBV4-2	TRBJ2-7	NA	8	TGTGCCAGCAGCCCCCTGTACTTC	CASSPLYF
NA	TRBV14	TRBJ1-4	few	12	TGTGCCAGCAGCCAAGAATACAGACAACTGTTTTTT	CASSQEYRQLFF
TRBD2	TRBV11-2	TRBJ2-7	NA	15	TGTGCCAGCAGCTTATTAGTGGGAGGGCCGTACGAGCAGTACTTC	CASSLLVGGPYEQYF
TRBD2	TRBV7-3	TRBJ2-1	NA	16	TGTGCCAGCAGCTCAAGACTAGCGGGGGGTTACAATGAGCAGTTCTTC	CASSSRLAGGYNEQFF
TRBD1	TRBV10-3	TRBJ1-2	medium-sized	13	TGTGCCATCAGTGAAACAGGGGGGCACGGCTACACCTTC	CAISETGGHGYTF
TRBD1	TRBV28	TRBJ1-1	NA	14	TGTGCCAGCAGTTCACGGGACAGGTGGGCTGAAGCTTTCTTT	CASSSRDRWAEAFF
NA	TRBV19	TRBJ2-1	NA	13	TGTGCCAGTACGGAAACAGGGCTTAATGAGCAGTTCTTC	CASTETGLNEQFF
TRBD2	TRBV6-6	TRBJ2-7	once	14	TGTGCCAGCTGTAGCGGGAGACTCCTACAGGAGCAGTACTTC	CASCSGRLLQEQYF